A single sample gave rise to the 31 T cell receptor beta chains below, sequenced in a study of control samples from healthy donors and cancer patients. Assay used: immunoSEQ multiplex PCR; TCRdb lists only in-frame clones, some missing. The table includes 150,000 or so clones, roughly 93% detected once. Sequencing input: blood. These receptor sequences come from a young man in good health.

The chain has TRBV28 and TRBJ2-7, with 10 bases aligning to TRBD2. The CDR3 is 17 residues long. With V trimmed by 5 bases and J by 5 bases, 15 bases remained unmatched. CDR1 is MDHEN, CDR2 SYDVKM, per germline. CDR3 protein: CASSPLAGAYQIHEQYF. Here the CDR3 DNA reads TGTGCCAGCAGTCCCCTAGCGGGAGCCTATCAGATCCACGAGCAGTACTTC. Drawing the rest from reference TRBV28 and TRBJ2-7, the complete variable domain is DVKVTQSSRYLVKRTGEKVFLECVQDMDHENMFWYRQDPGLGLRLIYFSYDVKMKEKGDIPEGYSVSREKKERFSLILESASTNQTSMYLCASSPLAGAYQIHEQYFGPGTRLTVT.

This chain uses TRBV27 with TRBJ2-4, with 7 bases lining up with TRBD2. With V trimmed by 3 bases and J by 7 bases, 3 bases remained unmatched. Germline-derived CDR1 and CDR2 are MNHEY and SMNVEV (reference sequence). This CDR3 is 13 amino acids long. The CDR3 region has the DNA TGTGCCAGCAGTTTGACAGCGGGGAACATTCAGTACTTC. Amino acid sequence: CASSLTAGNIQYF.

The chain couples TRBV27 to TRBJ1-2; no clear D gene. This CDR3 is 14 amino acids long. The germline V and J ends were trimmed by 5 bases and 6 bases, with 16 bases remaining between them. From germline, CDR1 is MNHEY and CDR2 SMNVEV (reference sequence). The CDR3 protein is CASSDGERKNGYTF. CDR3 nucleotide sequence: TGTGCCAGCAGTGATGGGGAGCGGAAGAATGGCTACACCTTC.

The genes are TRBV6-2 or TRBV6-3 and TRBJ2-1, with a possible D match to TRBD1 (5 bases). The CDR3 contains 11 residues. The germline V gene has CDR1 MNHEY and CDR2 SVGEGT. Trimming removed 6 bases from V and 8 bases from J, with 8 bases in between. CDR3 in DNA: TGTGCCAGCAGCCAGGGTTATGAGCAGTTCTTC. Encoded protein: CASSQGYEQFF.

V and J are TRBV7-2 and TRBJ2-2; D remains ambiguous. This CDR3 has 19 amino acids. The germline V and J ends were trimmed by 0 bases and 2 bases, with 19 bases remaining between them. Looked up from germline, CDR1 is SGHTA and CDR2 is FQGNSA. The CDR3 DNA sequence: TGTGCCAGCAGCTTAGCGCCCCTCCTGTGGGCAGGCAACACCGGGGAGCTGTTTTTT. Protein sequence: CASSLAPLLWAGNTGELFF.

The chain recombines TRBV4-1 with TRBJ1-2; D is unclear. The CDR3 consists of 15 residues. Deletions cut 1 base from V and 4 bases from J, with 13 bases between. The germline V gene encodes CDR1 MGHRA and CDR2 YSYEKL. The DNA of the CDR3 is TGCGCCAGCAGCCAAGTTACGGGGAGACTCTATGGCTACACCTTC. Protein product: CASSQVTGRLYGYTF.

This chain's CDR3 is CASSTDRGGTEAFF. CDR3 bases: TGTGCCAGCTCTACGGACAGGGGTGGAACTGAAGCTTTCTTT. The chain combines TRBV18 with TRBJ1-1; 9 bases fit TRBD1. Trimming took 6 bases from V and 5 from J; bases not matched to a gene: 7. CDR1 is KGHSH, CDR2 LQKENI, per germline. The length of the CDR3 is 14 residues. Looking up the rest from reference TRBV18 and TRBJ1-1 gives the full variable domain: NAGVMQNPRHLVRRRGQEARLRCSPMKGHSHVYWYRQLPEEGLKFMVYLQKENIIDESGMPKERFSAEFPKEGPSILRIQQVVRGDSAAYFCASSTDRGGTEAFFGQGTRLTVV.

This clone was picked up one time. The rearrangement links TRBV6-4 to TRBJ2-3; 9 bases fit TRBD1. Germline lookup yields CDR1 MRHNA and CDR2 SNTAGT. V trimming: 8 bases; J trimming: 3 bases; junction bases outside the gene matches: 0. The CDR3 consists of 12 residues. The CDR3 bases are TGTGCCAGCGGGACAGGGACAGATACGCAGTATTTT. Protein sequence: CASGTGTDTQYF.

This clone was picked up one time. The rearrangement joins TRBV30 to TRBJ1-1; unclear D gene. This CDR3 has 13 amino acids. Trimming left V 0 bases short and J 5 bases short, with 10 bases between. The germline V gene has CDR1 GTSNPN and CDR2 SVGIG (reference sequence). The CDR3 here is CAWSVSGWTEAFF. In DNA, the CDR3 is TGTGCCTGGAGTGTATCAGGTTGGACTGAAGCTTTCTTT.

This chain connects TRBV4-2 to TRBJ2-1, with D possibly TRBD2 on 5 matching bases. The V gene lost 1 base and the J gene lost 8 bases, with 9 bases spanning the gap. The CDR3 totals 13 residues. The V gene's germline CDR1 is LGHNA and CDR2 YNFKEQ. The CDR3 protein is CASSQGSGDEQFF. The CDR3 DNA reads TGTGCCAGCAGCCAAGGGAGCGGCGATGAGCAGTTCTTC.

This clone has more than one count but fewer than ten. The chain uses TRBV6-2 or TRBV6-3 and TRBJ2-7, with 14 nucleotides matching TRBD2. V trimming: 8 bases; J trimming: 4 bases; junction bases outside the gene matches: 7. The CDR3 has 15 amino acids. Germline V gene data show CDR1 as MNHEY and CDR2 as SVGEGT. CDR3 amino acids: CASGPGLAGEYEQYF. As DNA, the CDR3 is TGTGCCAGCGGCCCGGGACTAGCGGGAGAGTACGAGCAGTACTTC.

This clone showed up just once. This chain connects TRBV5-8 to TRBJ2-6; TRBD1 or TRBD2 may be the D gene (5 bases each). V lost 3 bases and J 0 bases, leaving 13 bases between the germline ends. CDR3 length: 17 amino acids. Germline lookup yields CDR1 SGHTS and CDR2 YDEGEE. CDR3 in amino acids: CASSWVGDYSGANVLTF. The CDR3 DNA follows: TGTGCCAGCAGCTGGGTGGGGGATTACTCTGGGGCCAACGTCCTGACTTTC.

This chain links TRBV7-2 with TRBJ2-3; 7 nucleotides line up with TRBD1. V lost 4 bases, J lost 2 bases, and 3 bases stayed unmatched. This CDR3 is 14 amino acids long. Germline assignment: CDR1 SGHTA and CDR2 FQGNSA. CDR3 nucleotides: TGTGCCAGCAGCTCGACAGGGTTCACAGATACGCAGTATTTT. Encoded protein: CASSSTGFTDTQYF.

The V and J genes are TRBV27 and TRBJ2-6; D tentatively reads TRBD1 or TRBD2 (6 bases each). This CDR3 is built from 16 residues. Trimming left V 3 bases short and J 2 bases short, with 11 bases between. The germline V gene encodes CDR1 MNHEY and CDR2 SMNVEV (reference sequence). CDR3 in amino acids: CASSFPGAPGANVLTF. The CDR3 region has the DNA TGTGCCAGCAGTTTCCCGGGGGCACCTGGGGCCAACGTCCTGACTTTC.

Notes on this clone: This sample also contains other DNA sequences that code for the same CDR3. The chain recombines TRBV2 with TRBJ2-7, with 7 nucleotides matching TRBD2. Germline assignment: CDR1 SNHLY and CDR2 FYNNEI. The CDR3 extends over 16 amino acids. The V gene end was trimmed by 7 bases and the J gene end by 3 bases; junction bases not matched to a gene: 15. CDR3 nucleotide sequence: TGTGCCAGCACTGGCGCTAGTGGGAGGGCCCTCTACGAGCAGTACTTC. Protein product: CASTGASGRALYEQYF.

The chain recombines TRBV5-1 with TRBJ1-1; no firm D call. Deletions cut 3 bases from V and 7 bases from J, with 7 bases between. CDR3 size: 11 residues. Germline loops: CDR1 SGHRS, CDR2 YFSETQ. The CDR3 sequence is CASSSYGEAFF. For the CDR3, the DNA is TGCGCCAGCAGCTCTTACGGTGAAGCTTTCTTT.

This clone came up once. Mismatch with germline at one junction end may stem from a read error. The J gene is TRBJ1-5, the V gene TRBV2; possible D gene TRBD1, 5 bases. CDR3 length: 12 amino acids. Germline V gene data show CDR1 as SNHLY and CDR2 as FYNNEI. CDR3 loop: CASNEGYQAQHF. CDR3 coding DNA: TGTGCCAGCAACGAGGGGTATCAGGCCCAGCATTTT.

This rearrangement joins TRBV10-3 to TRBJ1-2; the match to TRBD1 covers 10 bases. The CDR3 runs 15 residues. V gave up 5 bases and J gave up 4 bases; unmatched junction bases: 7. CDR1 ENHRY and CDR2 SYGVKD come from the germline V gene. The CDR3 region is CAISSTGTGAYGYTF. CDR3 DNA sequence: TGTGCCATCAGTTCCACCGGGACAGGGGCCTATGGCTACACCTTC.

V is TRBV6-1 and J is TRBJ2-4; TRBD2 matches at 12 bases. V was pared by 1 base and J by 6 bases, with 4 bases of the junction left unmatched. Per germline, CDR1 MNHNS and CDR2 SASEGT. This CDR3 has 16 amino acids. The CDR3: CASSEGLAGALNIQYF. The CDR3 region has the DNA TGTGCCAGCAGTGAAGGACTAGCGGGGGCCCTAAACATTCAGTACTTC.

This chain connects TRBV14 to TRBJ2-1; 8 positions agree with TRBD2. Germline assignment: CDR1 SGHDN and CDR2 FVKESK. Trimming at V came to 3 bases and at J to 7 bases, leaving 2 bases not matched to a gene. There are 13 residues in the CDR3. CDR3 DNA: TGTGCCAGCAGCCACGGGGGGGGGAATGAGCAGTTCTTC. Translation: CASSHGGGNEQFF.

The CDR3 DNA is TGTGCCAGCAGTGCTCAGGCGTACAATGAGCAGTTCTTC. Amino acid sequence: CASSAQAYNEQFF. J is TRBJ2-1 and V is TRBV6-4; D call uncertain. The CDR3 length is 13 residues. Germline lookup yields CDR1 MRHNA and CDR2 SNTAGT. Trimming took off 4 bases at V and 4 bases at J, with 8 bases between the two ends.

A single count supports this clone. The CDR3 nucleotides are TGTGCCAGTAGTATCGGTACAGGGAACTATGGCTACACCTTC. Translated, it gives CASSIGTGNYGYTF. V usage is TRBV19 and J usage is TRBJ1-2; D may be TRBD1 (6 bases). Germline CDR1 and CDR2: LNHDA and SQIVND (reference sequence). The CDR3 covers 14 residues. V lost 3 bases and J lost 2, with 10 bases in between.

The J gene is TRBJ1-5, the V gene TRBV27; tentatively, D is TRBD1 (6 bases). This CDR3 contains 15 residues. Trimming took off 5 bases at V and 5 bases at J, with 16 bases between the two ends. The V gene's germline CDR1 is MNHEY and CDR2 SMNVEV (reference sequence). The CDR3 region is CASSQLRGDYQPQHF. For the CDR3, the DNA is TGTGCCAGCAGTCAACTTAGGGGGGATTATCAGCCCCAGCATTTT.

The chain joins TRBV5-1 to TRBJ1-2, with 9 bases fitting TRBD1. CDR1 and CDR2 from the germline V gene are SGHRS and YFSETQ. This CDR3 contains 19 residues. Trimming took 4 bases from V and 3 from J; bases not matched to a gene: 19. The CDR3 DNA reads TGCGCCAGCAGCCAACAAACCGCGTCCGGGACAGGGTTCCACTATGGCTACACCTTC. As protein: CASSQQTASGTGFHYGYTF.

The chain combines TRBV2 with TRBJ1-2; a weak D match, TRBD1 (5 bases). Germline-derived CDR1 and CDR2 are SNHLY and FYNNEI. Trimming removed 8 bases from V and 7 bases from J, with 23 bases in between. The CDR3 runs to 15 residues. The DNA of the CDR3 is TGTGCCAGCGTACTAGAAAGCAGGGTCGAAAGTGGCTACACCTTC. Protein product: CASVLESRVESGYTF.

This clone came up once. This rearrangement joins TRBV30 to TRBJ2-2, with D hard to call. Germline V gene data show CDR1 as GTSNPN and CDR2 as SVGIG (reference sequence). With 0 bases removed from V and 2 bases from J, the gap between germline ends came to 7 bases. The CDR3 sequence is 14 residues long. This CDR3 is CAWSVGSNTGELFF. DNA of the CDR3: TGTGCCTGGAGTGTAGGCAGCAACACCGGGGAGCTGTTTTTT.

The count of this clone is one. The chain combines TRBV15 with TRBJ1-3; D not certain. Germline assignment: CDR1 LNHNV and CDR2 YYDKDF (reference sequence). This CDR3 is built from 16 residues. Trimming shortened V by 1 base and J by 0 bases, and 10 bases separated the two germline ends. The CDR3 bases are TGTGCCACCAGCAGAGGAAAGACTAGCTCTGGAAACACCATATATTTT. Its translation: CATSRGKTSSGNTIYF.

This chain links TRBV10-3 with TRBJ2-2; TRBD2 matches 7 bases. Germline V gene lookup returns CDR1 ENHRY and CDR2 SYGVKD. V trimming: 5 bases; J trimming: 1 base; junction bases outside the gene matches: 4. The CDR3 covers 15 residues. Written as DNA, the CDR3 is TGTGCCATCAGTCCATGGGGGGGGAACACCGGGGAGCTGTTTTTT. It yields the protein CAISPWGGNTGELFF.

The gene calls are TRBV6-6 and TRBJ1-4; no clear D gene. The germline V gene has CDR1 MNHNY and CDR2 SVGAGI (reference sequence). V lost 7 bases and J 5 bases, leaving 14 bases between the germline ends. This CDR3 has 14 residues. The DNA for the CDR3 is TGTGCCAGCAAGGGTTCTTCCCCGAATGAAAAACTGTTTTTT. Translating gives CASKGSSPNEKLFF.

The rearrangement uses TRBV4-3 and TRBJ2-7; tentative D call: TRBD2 (6 bases). CDR1 is LGHNA and CDR2 is YSLEER in the germline V gene. This CDR3 has 14 amino acids. V lost 4 bases to trimming and J lost 3 bases, with 13 bases between them. DNA of the CDR3: TGCGCCAGCAGCCGCTCGGCGGGAAACTACGAGCAGTACTTC. It yields the protein CASSRSAGNYEQYF.

On this clone: A junction boundary mismatches the germline segment, possibly from a read error. This sequence joins TRBV7-7 and TRBJ2-1; D perhaps matches TRBD2 (5 bases). Germline CDR1 is SSHAT and CDR2 is FNYEAQ (reference sequence). There are 15 residues in the CDR3. CDR3 amino acids: CASSLESGPYNEQFF. CDR3 nucleotide sequence: TGTGCTAGCAGCTTAGAAAGCGGACCCTACAATGAGCAGTTCTTC. The full variable domain, its missing parts supplied by reference TRBV7-7 and TRBJ2-1, is GAGVSQSPRYKVTKRGQDVTLRCDPISSHATLYWYQQALGQGPEFLTYFNYEAQPDKSGLPSDRFSAERPEGSISTLTIQRTEQRDSAMYRCASSLESGPYNEQFFGPGTRLTVL.